The TCR beta chain described here comes from a study of regulatory T cells in long-lasting Graves disease (dated by TCRdb to the early 2020s). Regarding the research as a whole: To count as having persistent Graves' disease, a patient had to have received antithyroid drug treatment for over 5 years with TSH receptor autoantibodies remaining persistently positive. Patients with persistent Graves' disease were compared with patients with newly diagnosed Graves' disease using TCR sequencing and RNA sequencing of peripheral blood. The study was conducted in China and was registered as a clinical trial. A total of about 35 samples underwent TCR sequencing, from 13 patients with persistent Graves' disease and roughly 20 patients with newly diagnosed Graves' disease. On average, persistent Graves' disease patients in the clinical cohort had been on antithyroid drugs for approximately ten years. What the study reported, not specific to this receptor: Persistent Graves' disease patients showed lower TCR Shannon entropy and fewer highly expanded clones than newly diagnosed patients, suggesting clonal expansion. Peripheral blood alone was examined, since thyroid tissue, which constituted the primary lesion, could not be accessed. Patients with persistent disease shared more public clonotypes (about 2,500) than newly diagnosed patients did (966). The small sample size was acknowledged by the authors as a limitation that may reduce accuracy. Only the TCR beta chain was sequenced and analyzed.

Library creation used multiplex PCR. Sequencer: Illumina HiSeq 4000. To build TCR beta libraries, CDR3 regions were amplified by Arm-PCR using iRepertoire HTBI primers. Gel purification was performed on PCR products prior to sequencing. In the original analysis: Gene usage analysis of CDR3 amino acid clonotypes relied on the 60 or so TRBV and 15 or so TRBJ segments identified across samples. COPE and FqMerger were used to merge the filtered high-quality paired reads into contigs. BLAST was used to align contigs to IMGT TRBV, TRBD and TRBJ reference genes, with CDR3 defined following IMGT. Clonotypes above 0.1% frequency were classified as highly expanded clones. Repertoire diversity was measured by Shannon entropy, and V-J evenness by the Gini coefficient. A clonotype found in more than one individual was treated as public. In-frame beta chains were kept once TCRdb had trimmed the public reads at Q25 with fastp and called clones with MiXCR. Rows with a matching CDR3 protein are joined into one entry that keeps the most common DNA and genes. TCRdb, not the original authors, processed these V and J calls. The sample contains around 400,000 distinct CDR3 sequences, less than 25% of them found a single time. The ten most abundant clones make up around 26% of the sample.

This clonotype came up many times. What antigen it recognizes has not been identified. Base qualities are not at hand, and no much larger clone is one base apart. The time point label for this specimen denotes: persistent/refractory GD, antithyroid drugs over 5 years with positive TRAb. For both TCR sequencing and RNA sequencing, RNA was extracted from PBMCs using TRIzol. The diagnosis of Graves' disease followed American Thyroid Association guidelines. Patients were recruited from an endocrinology department in Xi'an, China. Each patient gave about 8.1 milliliters of peripheral blood, collected in an EDTA anticoagulant tube. Ficoll Paque Plus density gradient separation was used to isolate PBMCs, and no further T cell sorting was performed. An Agilent 2100 Bioanalyzer and agarose gel were used to assess RNA quality, and a NanoDrop 2000 was used to measure RNA concentration. The sequence came from a female donor with Graves disease. Material: peripheral blood mononuclear cells (PBMCs), obtained when the disease was refractory, from a patient treated with antithyroid drugs.

The CDR3 reads CASGYPDRVRIKIGYTF. DNA sequence: TGTGCCAGCGGGTATCCGGACAGGGTTCGTATTAAGATAGGCTACACCTTC. The sequence is built from TRBV12-3 or TRBV12-4 and TRBJ1-2, with 8 bases aligning to TRBD1. V is cut back by 8 bases and J by 8 bases, with 22 bases in the junction unmatched. The CDR3 starts with the cysteine, ends with the phenylalanine, and has 17 residues. The DNA shown is the 51-base CDR3, in frame from base 1.